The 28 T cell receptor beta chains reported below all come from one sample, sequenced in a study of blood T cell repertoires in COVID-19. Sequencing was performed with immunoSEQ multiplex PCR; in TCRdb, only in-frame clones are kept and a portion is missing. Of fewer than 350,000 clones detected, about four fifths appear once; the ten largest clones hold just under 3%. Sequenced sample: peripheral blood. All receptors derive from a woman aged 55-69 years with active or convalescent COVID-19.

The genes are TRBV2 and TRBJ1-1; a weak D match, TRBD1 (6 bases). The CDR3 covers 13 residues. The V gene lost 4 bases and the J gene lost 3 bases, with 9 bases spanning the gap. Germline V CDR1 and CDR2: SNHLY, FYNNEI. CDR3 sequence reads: CASSANRDTEAFF. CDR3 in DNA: TGTGCCAGCAGTGCGAACAGGGACACTGAAGCTTTCTTT.

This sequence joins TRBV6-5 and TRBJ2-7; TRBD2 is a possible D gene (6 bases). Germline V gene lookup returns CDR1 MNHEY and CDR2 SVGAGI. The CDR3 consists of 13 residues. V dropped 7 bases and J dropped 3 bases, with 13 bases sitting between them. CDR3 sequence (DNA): TGTGCCAGCAATAGGGACTTGTACTACGAGCAGTACTTC. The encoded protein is CASNRDLYYEQYF.

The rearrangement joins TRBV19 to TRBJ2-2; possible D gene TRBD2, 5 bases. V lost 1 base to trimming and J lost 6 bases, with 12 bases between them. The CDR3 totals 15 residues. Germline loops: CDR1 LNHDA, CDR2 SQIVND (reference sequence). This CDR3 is CASSIVGGFAGELFF. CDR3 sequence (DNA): TGTGCCAGTAGTATAGTCGGAGGATTTGCCGGGGAGCTGTTTTTT.

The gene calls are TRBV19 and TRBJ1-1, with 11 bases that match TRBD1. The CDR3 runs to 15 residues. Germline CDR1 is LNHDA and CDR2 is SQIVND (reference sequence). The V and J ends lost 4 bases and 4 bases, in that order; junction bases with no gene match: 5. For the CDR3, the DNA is TGTGCCAGTAGTACACATGGGACAGGGGGCACTGAAGCTTTCTTT. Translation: CASSTHGTGGTEAFF.

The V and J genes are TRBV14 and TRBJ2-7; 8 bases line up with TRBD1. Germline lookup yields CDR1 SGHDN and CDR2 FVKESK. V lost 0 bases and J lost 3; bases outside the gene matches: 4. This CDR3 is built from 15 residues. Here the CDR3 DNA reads TGTGCCAGCAGCCAAGATGTCAGGGGGCACTACGAGCAGTACTTC. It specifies CASSQDVRGHYEQYF.

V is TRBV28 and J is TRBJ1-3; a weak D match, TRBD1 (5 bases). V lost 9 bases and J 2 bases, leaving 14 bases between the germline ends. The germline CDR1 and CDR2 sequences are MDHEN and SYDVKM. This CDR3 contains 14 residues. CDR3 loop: CASGGVIAGNTIYF. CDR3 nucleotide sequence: TGTGCCAGTGGGGGGGTCATAGCTGGAAACACCATATATTTT.

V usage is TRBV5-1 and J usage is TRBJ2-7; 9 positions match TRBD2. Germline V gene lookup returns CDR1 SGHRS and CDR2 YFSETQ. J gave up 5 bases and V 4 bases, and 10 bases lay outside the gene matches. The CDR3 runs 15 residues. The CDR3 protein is CASSPAGGSWDEQYF. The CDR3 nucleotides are TGCGCCAGCAGCCCCGCGGGGGGGTCCTGGGACGAGCAGTACTTC.

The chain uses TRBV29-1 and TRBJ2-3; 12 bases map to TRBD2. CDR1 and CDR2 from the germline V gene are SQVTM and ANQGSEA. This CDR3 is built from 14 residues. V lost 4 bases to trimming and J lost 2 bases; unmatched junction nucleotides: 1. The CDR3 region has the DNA TGCAGCGTTGGGACTAGCGGGAACACAGATACGCAGTATTTT. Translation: CSVGTSGNTDTQYF.

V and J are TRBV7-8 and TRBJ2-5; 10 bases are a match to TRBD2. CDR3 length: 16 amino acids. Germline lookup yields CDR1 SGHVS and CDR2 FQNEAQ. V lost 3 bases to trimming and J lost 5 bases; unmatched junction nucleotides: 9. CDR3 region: CASSLAAGGYEETQYF. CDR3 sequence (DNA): TGTGCCAGCAGCTTGGCAGCGGGGGGGTATGAGGAGACCCAGTACTTC.

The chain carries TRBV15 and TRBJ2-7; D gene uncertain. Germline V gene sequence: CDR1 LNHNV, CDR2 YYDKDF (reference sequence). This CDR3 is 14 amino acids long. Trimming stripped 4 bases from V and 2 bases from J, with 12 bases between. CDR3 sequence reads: CATSKVERPYEQYF. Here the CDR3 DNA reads TGTGCCACCAGCAAGGTGGAGCGACCCTACGAGCAGTACTTC.

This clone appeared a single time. The CDR3, as DNA: TGCGCCAGCAGCCAAGAATCTAGCGGGGGGTGGGATACGCAGTATTTT. Protein sequence: CASSQESSGGWDTQYF. The V gene is TRBV4-1, the J gene TRBJ2-3, with 11 bases lining up with TRBD2. J lost 6 bases, V lost 0 bases, and 5 bases had no gene match. The CDR3 loop spans 16 amino acids. Germline CDR1 and CDR2: MGHRA and YSYEKL.

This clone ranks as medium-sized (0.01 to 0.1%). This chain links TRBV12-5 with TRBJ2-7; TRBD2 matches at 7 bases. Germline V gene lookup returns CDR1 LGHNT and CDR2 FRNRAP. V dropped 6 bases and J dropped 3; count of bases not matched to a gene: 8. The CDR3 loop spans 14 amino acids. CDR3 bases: TGTGCTAGTGGACCTAGCGGAAACGTCTACGAGCAGTACTTC. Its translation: CASGPSGNVYEQYF.

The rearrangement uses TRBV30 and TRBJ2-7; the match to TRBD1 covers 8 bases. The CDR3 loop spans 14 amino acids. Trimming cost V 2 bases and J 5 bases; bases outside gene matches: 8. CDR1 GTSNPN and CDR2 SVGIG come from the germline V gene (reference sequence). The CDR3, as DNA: TGTGCCTGGAGTCACACAGGGGGTAGCGACGAGCAGTACTTC. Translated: CAWSHTGGSDEQYF.

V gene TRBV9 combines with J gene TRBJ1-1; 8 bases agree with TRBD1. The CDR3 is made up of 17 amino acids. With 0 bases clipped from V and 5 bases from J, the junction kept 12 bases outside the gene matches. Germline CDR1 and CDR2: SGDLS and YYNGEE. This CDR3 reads CASSVEGTPGGRTEAFF. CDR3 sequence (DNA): TGTGCCAGCAGCGTAGAGGGCACCCCAGGGGGCAGAACTGAAGCTTTCTTT. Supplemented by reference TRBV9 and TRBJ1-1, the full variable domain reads DSGVTQTPKHLITATGQRVTLRCSPRSGDLSVYWYQQSLDQGLQFLIQYYNGEERAKGNILERFSAQQFPDLHSELNLSSLELGDSALYFCASSVEGTPGGRTEAFFGQGTRLTVV.

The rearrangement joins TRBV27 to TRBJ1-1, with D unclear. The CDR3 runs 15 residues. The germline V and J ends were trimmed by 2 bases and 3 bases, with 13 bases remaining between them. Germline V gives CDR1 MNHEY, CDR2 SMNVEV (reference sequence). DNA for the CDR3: TGTGCCAGCAGTTTAGTTAGGTTGAGGGACACTGAAGCTTTCTTT. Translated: CASSLVRLRDTEAFF.

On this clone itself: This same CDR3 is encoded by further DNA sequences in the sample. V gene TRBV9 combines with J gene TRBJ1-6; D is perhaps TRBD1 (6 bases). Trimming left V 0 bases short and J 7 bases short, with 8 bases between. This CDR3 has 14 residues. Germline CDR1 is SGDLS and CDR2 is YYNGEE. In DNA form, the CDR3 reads TGTGCCAGCAGCGTAGGGCAGGGGAATTCACCCCTCCACTTT. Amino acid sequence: CASSVGQGNSPLHF.

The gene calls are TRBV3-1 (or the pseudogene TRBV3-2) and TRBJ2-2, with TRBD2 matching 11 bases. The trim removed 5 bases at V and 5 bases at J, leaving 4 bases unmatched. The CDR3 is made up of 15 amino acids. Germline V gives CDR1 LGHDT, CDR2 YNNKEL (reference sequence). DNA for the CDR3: TGTGCCAGCAGCTTAACTAGCGGGGGAACCGGGGAGCTGTTTTTT. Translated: CASSLTSGGTGELFF.

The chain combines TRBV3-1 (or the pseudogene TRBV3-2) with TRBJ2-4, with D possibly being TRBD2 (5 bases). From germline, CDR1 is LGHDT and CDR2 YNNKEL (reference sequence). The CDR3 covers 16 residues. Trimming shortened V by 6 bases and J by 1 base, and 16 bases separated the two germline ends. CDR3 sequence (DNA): TGTGCCAGCAGTCCAACCGGGGTCGGTGCCAAAAACATTCAGTACTTC. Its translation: CASSPTGVGAKNIQYF.

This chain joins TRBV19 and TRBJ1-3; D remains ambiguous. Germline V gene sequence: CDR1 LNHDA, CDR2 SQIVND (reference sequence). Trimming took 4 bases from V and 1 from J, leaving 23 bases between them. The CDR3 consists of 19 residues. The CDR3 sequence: CASSTHGLWRRRSGNTIYF. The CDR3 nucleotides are TGTGCCAGTAGTACCCACGGATTGTGGAGAAGGCGATCTGGAAACACCATATATTTT.

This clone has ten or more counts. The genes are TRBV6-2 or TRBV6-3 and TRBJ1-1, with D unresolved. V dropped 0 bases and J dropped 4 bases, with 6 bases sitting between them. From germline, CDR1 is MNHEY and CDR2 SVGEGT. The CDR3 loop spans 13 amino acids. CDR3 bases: TGTGCCAGCAGTTACTCGAGAACCACTGAAGCTTTCTTT. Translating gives CASSYSRTTEAFF.

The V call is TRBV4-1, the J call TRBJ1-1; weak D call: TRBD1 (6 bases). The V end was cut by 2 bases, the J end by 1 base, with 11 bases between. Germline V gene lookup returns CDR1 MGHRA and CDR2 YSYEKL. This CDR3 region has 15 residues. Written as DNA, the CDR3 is TGCGCCAGCAGCCAAATTAACAGGGAGAACACTGAAGCTTTCTTT. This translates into CASSQINRENTEAFF.

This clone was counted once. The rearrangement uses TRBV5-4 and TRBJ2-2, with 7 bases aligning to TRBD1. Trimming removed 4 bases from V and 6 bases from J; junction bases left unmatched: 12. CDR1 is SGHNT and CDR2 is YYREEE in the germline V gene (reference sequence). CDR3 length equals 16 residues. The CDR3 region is CASSPLGGQMAGELFF. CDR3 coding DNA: TGTGCCAGCAGCCCTTTAGGGGGCCAAATGGCCGGGGAGCTGTTTTTT.

The CDR3 nucleotides read TGCAGCGTTGCAGGGGAGGGTAATGAAAAACTGTTTTTT. Its protein is CSVAGEGNEKLFF. The V gene is TRBV29-1, the J gene TRBJ1-4, with D possibly TRBD1 on 6 matching bases. This CDR3 spans 13 amino acids. The germline CDR1 and CDR2 sequences are SQVTM and ANQGSEA. Trimming took 4 bases from V and 4 from J, leaving 10 bases between them.

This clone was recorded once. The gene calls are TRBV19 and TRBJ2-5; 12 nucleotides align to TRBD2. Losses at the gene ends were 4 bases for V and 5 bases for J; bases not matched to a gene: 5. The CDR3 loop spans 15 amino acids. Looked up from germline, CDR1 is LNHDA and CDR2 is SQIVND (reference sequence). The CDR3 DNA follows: TGTGCCAGTAGTAATGGACTAGCGGGGTACGAGACCCAGTACTTC. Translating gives CASSNGLAGYETQYF.

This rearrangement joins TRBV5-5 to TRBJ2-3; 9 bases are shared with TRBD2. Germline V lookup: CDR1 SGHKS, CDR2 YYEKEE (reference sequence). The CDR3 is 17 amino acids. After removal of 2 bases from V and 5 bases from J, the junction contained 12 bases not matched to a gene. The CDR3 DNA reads TGTGCCAGCAGCTTCCCGGGGGGACTAGCAAGTTTAGATACGCAGTATTTT. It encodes CASSFPGGLASLDTQYF.

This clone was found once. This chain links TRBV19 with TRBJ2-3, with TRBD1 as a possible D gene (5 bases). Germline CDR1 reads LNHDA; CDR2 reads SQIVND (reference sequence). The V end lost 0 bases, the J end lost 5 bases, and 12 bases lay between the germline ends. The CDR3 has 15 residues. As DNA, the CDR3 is TGTGCCAGTAGTATAGACTCGGCTCAGGGAGATACGCAGTATTTT. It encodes CASSIDSAQGDTQYF.

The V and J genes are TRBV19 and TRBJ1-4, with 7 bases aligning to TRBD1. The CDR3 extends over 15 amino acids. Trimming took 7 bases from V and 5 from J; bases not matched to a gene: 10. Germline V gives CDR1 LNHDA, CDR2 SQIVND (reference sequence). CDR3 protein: CASKVGQAPNEKLFF. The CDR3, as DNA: TGTGCCAGTAAGGTCGGACAGGCCCCCAATGAAAAACTGTTTTTT.

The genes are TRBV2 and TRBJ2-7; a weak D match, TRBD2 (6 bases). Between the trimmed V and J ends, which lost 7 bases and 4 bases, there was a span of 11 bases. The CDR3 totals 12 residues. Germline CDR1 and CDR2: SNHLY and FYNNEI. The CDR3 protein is CASIPRGYEQYF. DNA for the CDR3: TGTGCCAGCATTCCACGGGGGTACGAGCAGTACTTC. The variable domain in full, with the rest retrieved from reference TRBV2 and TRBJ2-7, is EPEVTQTPSHQVTQMGQEVILRCVPISNHLYFYWYRQILGQKVEFLVSFYNNEISEKSEIFDDQFSVERPDGSNFTLKIRSTKLEDSAMYFCASIPRGYEQYFGPGTRLTVT.